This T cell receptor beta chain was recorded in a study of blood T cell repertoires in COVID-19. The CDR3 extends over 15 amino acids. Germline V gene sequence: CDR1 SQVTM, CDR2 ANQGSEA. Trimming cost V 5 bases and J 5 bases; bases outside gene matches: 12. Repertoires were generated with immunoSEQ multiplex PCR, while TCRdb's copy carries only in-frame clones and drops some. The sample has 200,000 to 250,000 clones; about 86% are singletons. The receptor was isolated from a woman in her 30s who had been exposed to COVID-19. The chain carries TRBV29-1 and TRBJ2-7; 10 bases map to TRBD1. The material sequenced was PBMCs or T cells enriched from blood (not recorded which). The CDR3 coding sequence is TGCAGCGTTAGGCGGTGGAGGGACAGGGGACACGAGCAGTACTTC. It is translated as CSVRRWRDRGHEQYF.